The rows below give T cell receptor beta chains drawn from one sample of a study of blood T cells in healthy people across ages. Via MiXCR, TCRdb re-called the 5' RACE reads, giving one row per CDR3 protein. The sample yields hundreds of thousands of distinct CDR3 sequences, 40% to 45% seen once. The sequenced sample consisted of blood. The source is a man older than 75 in good health. CDR3s include the opening cysteine and the closing phenylalanine or tryptophan. The D gene is left open where the match is weak. Clone size is stated in some rows and not others, as once, few, many or a class when expanded.

J	D	V	size	DNA	CDR3
TRBJ2-7	.	TRBV5-1	few	TGCGCCAGCAGCTTGGTTGCGGAAAAAGCCTCCTACGAGCAGTACTTC	CASSLVAEKASYEQYF
TRBJ2-3	TRBD2	TRBV7-9	once	TGTGTCAGCATGTTATTAGCGGGAACGTCAGATACGCAGTATTTT	CVSMLLAGTSDTQYF
TRBJ2-1	TRBD2	TRBV6-5	.	TGTGCCAGCAGTTACTCGACCGCGGGAGGGCTTGAGCAGTTCTTC	CASSYSTAGGLEQFF
TRBJ1-2	.	TRBV5-5	.	TGTGCCAGCAGCTTGGAACAGGTCTATGGCTACACCTTC	CASSLEQVYGYTF
TRBJ2-4	TRBD1	TRBV10-2	.	TGCGCCAGCAGTATTCCGGGACAGGGGAACATTCAGTACTTC	CASSIPGQGNIQYF
TRBJ2-1	.	TRBV18	.	TGTGCCAGCTCACCTAACTCCTTGAGCTCCTACAATGAGCAGTTCTTC	CASSPNSLSSYNEQFF
TRBJ1-5	TRBD1	TRBV3-1	many	TGTGCCAGACCGGGACAGTATAATCAGCCCCAGCATTTT	CARPGQYNQPQHF
TRBJ2-3	.	TRBV6-2/TRBV6-3	few	TGTGCCAGCAGCCCGACGAGATATACGCAGTATTTT	CASSPTRYTQYF
TRBJ1-6	.	TRBV12-3/TRBV12-4	few	TGTGCCAGCAGTCTCCGGGGTGGAAACAATTCACCCCTCCACTTT	CASSLRGGNNSPLHF
TRBJ2-3	.	TRBV2	.	TGTGCCAGCAGTCAGGAGGCAAAAGATACGCAGTATTTT	CASSQEAKDTQYF
TRBJ2-5	TRBD2	TRBV15	many	TGTGCCACCAGCAGGGCTAGCGGGGGGAATGAGCAGTACTTC	CATSRASGGNEQYF
TRBJ2-1	.	TRBV15	.	TGTGCCACCGGTCGCGATGGGAATGAGCAGTTCTTC	CATGRDGNEQFF
TRBJ1-1	TRBD1	TRBV19	once	TGTGCCAGTAGGCGAGGGGACAGCATGAACACTGAAGCTTTCTTT	CASRRGDSMNTEAFF
TRBJ2-5	.	TRBV5-1	.	TGCGCCAGCAGCTTGGAAGGGGGAACAGAGACCCAGTACTTC	CASSLEGGTETQYF
TRBJ2-1	.	TRBV6-2/TRBV6-3	many	TGTGCCAGCAGTTACATCTCAACTAGAGTGGCTTTCAATGAGCAGTTCTTC	CASSYISTRVAFNEQFF
TRBJ2-5	.	TRBV7-3	few	TGTGCCAGCAGCTTAGTCGGGAGCGGCAATGAGCAGTACTTC	CASSLVGSGNEQYF
TRBJ2-7	.	TRBV7-2	.	TGTGCCAGCAGGAGGACCACTCTCTACGAGCAGTACTTC	CASRRTTLYEQYF
TRBJ2-6	.	TRBV9	.	TGTGCCAGCAGCGTAGTGTCCTACTCTGGGGCCAACGTCCTGACTTTC	CASSVVSYSGANVLTF
TRBJ2-3	.	TRBV7-9	.	TGCGCCAGCAGCTTAAAGGGGCGGGCAGATACGCAGTATTTT	CASSLKGRADTQYF
TRBJ2-7	TRBD2	TRBV12-3/TRBV12-4	few	TGTGCCAGCACCACCGTAGCGGGGGTCTCCTACGAGCAGTACTTC	CASTTVAGVSYEQYF
TRBJ1-3	.	TRBV6-5	.	TGTGCCAGCAGAACACAGGCTTTCTCTGGAAACACCATATATTTT	CASRTQAFSGNTIYF
TRBJ1-4	TRBD1	TRBV20-1	.	TGCAGTGCTAGGGGCCCGGGACAGGGGGCGGGGAAACTGTTTTTT	CSARGPGQGAGKLFF
TRBJ2-1	.	TRBV4-3	few	TGCGCCAGCAGCCAAGAGGAGGCCAGTCTTAGCTCCTACAATGAGCAGTTCTTC	CASSQEEASLSSYNEQFF
TRBJ2-1	TRBD2	TRBV14	.	TGTGCCAGCAGCCAGGCTAGCGGGAGGGCCGGTGAGCAGTTCTTC	CASSQASGRAGEQFF
TRBJ1-4	.	TRBV2	.	TGTGCCAGCAGCGAGGACAGCCGGGTAGGAAACGAAAAACTGTTTTTT	CASSEDSRVGNEKLFF
TRBJ2-1	TRBD2	TRBV28	few	TGTGCCAGCAGTACCGCCGGGACTAGCGGATACAATGAGCAGTTCTTC	CASSTAGTSGYNEQFF
TRBJ2-2	TRBD1	TRBV20-1	.	TGCAGTGCTCCTGACAGGGCTCTGAACACCGGGGAGCTGTTTTTT	CSAPDRALNTGELFF
TRBJ2-6	.	TRBV28	.	TGTGCCAGCAGTGTCGACAGAAGCTCTGGGGCCAACGTCCTGACTTTC	CASSVDRSSGANVLTF
TRBJ2-1	TRBD1	TRBV7-2	.	TGTGCCAGCAGCTTTCGACAGGGGGCCTACAATGAGCAGTTCTTC	CASSFRQGAYNEQFF
TRBJ2-7	.	TRBV7-9	.	TGTGCCAGCAGCCAGGCGGGTGGGGCCTACTACGAGCAGTACTTC	CASSQAGGAYYEQYF
TRBJ2-1	TRBD1	TRBV5-1	.	TGCGCCAGCAGCAGGACAGGGGAGCGAGGGTACAATGAGCAGTTCTTC	CASSRTGERGYNEQFF
TRBJ2-3	TRBD2	TRBV10-1	few	TGCGCCAGCAGTGAGTCGGCGACTAGCGGGAGGGCCACAGATACGCAGTATTTT	CASSESATSGRATDTQYF
TRBJ2-1	.	TRBV6-5	many	TGTGCCAGCAGTTACTCGCGACGGAACTCCTACAATGAGCAGTTCTTC	CASSYSRRNSYNEQFF
TRBJ2-2	.	TRBV21-1	.	TGTGCCAGCAGTCAAAGGGAGGGGCTAGCGGGGTCCGGGGAGCTGTTTTTT	CASSQREGLAGSGELFF
TRBJ2-5	.	TRBV5-1	many	TGCGCCAGCAGCTTGGCCACGGAAGTATACCTCGAGACCCAGTACTTC	CASSLATEVYLETQYF
TRBJ1-1	TRBD1	TRBV6-1	few	TGTGCCAGCAGTGAGACAGGGGGGGACACTGAAGCTTTCTTT	CASSETGGDTEAFF
TRBJ2-7	TRBD1	TRBV2	.	TGTGCCAGCAGAGTCAGGGACAGGCTGCTGAGGCAGTACTTC	CASRVRDRLLRQYF
TRBJ2-1	TRBD2	TRBV20-1	.	TGCAGTGCTAGAGCCGCGAACCTACTAGCGGGAGATGAGCAGTTCTTC	CSARAANLLAGDEQFF
TRBJ1-1	TRBD1	TRBV20-1	.	TGCAGTGCTAGAGAGGCAGGGGGAATCACTGAAGCTTTCTTT	CSAREAGGITEAFF
TRBJ2-7	TRBD1	TRBV20-1	few	TGCAGTGCCCAAGAGACAGGGGTAGTGAAGACTCAGTACTTC	CSAQETGVVKTQYF
TRBJ2-4	.	TRBV3-1	few	TGTGCCAGCAGCCAAGAAGCCAAGCAGTACTTC	CASSQEAKQYF
TRBJ2-3	TRBD1	TRBV7-3	.	TGTGCCAGCAGCTCCATACAGGGGCGGGCAGATACGCAGTATTTT	CASSSIQGRADTQYF
TRBJ2-7	TRBD2	TRBV7-9	many	TGTGCCAGCAGCCCAGATGGGGGGGGCTACGAGCAGTACTTC	CASSPDGGGYEQYF
TRBJ2-6	.	TRBV27	.	TGTGCCACCAAGTCCCTGGGGGCTGGGGCCAACGTCCTGACTTTC	CATKSLGAGANVLTF
TRBJ2-7	.	TRBV28	many	TGTGCCAGCAGTTTAACGGGCTCCGAGCAGTACTTC	CASSLTGSEQYF
TRBJ2-1	.	TRBV5-1	.	TGCGCCAGCAGCTTGGGACCGAATAACAATGAGCAGTTCTTC	CASSLGPNNNEQFF
TRBJ1-1	.	TRBV18	.	TGTGCCAGCTCACCGCGAACGGGGGAGGGCATAACTGAAGCTTTCTTT	CASSPRTGEGITEAFF
TRBJ2-1	TRBD2	TRBV7-2	few	TGTGCCAGCAGCCCACGGGGGAAGCGGGGGGATTCCTACAATGAGCAGTTCTTC	CASSPRGKRGDSYNEQFF
TRBJ2-7	.	TRBV2	.	TGTGCCAGCAGCATATACGAGCAGTACTTC	CASSIYEQYF
TRBJ2-3	TRBD2	TRBV4-1	.	TGCGCCAGCAGCCAAGAAGGTGGGAGGGTAGATACGCAGTATTTT	CASSQEGGRVDTQYF
TRBJ1-2	TRBD1	TRBV10-3	.	TGTGCCATCAGCGAACAGGGGAAAGCTAACTATGGCTACACCTTC	CAISEQGKANYGYTF
TRBJ1-5	TRBD1	TRBV4-2	.	TGTGCCAGCAGCCAAGGGGACAGCATAGATCAGCCCCAGCATTTT	CASSQGDSIDQPQHF
TRBJ2-7	TRBD2	TRBV7-2	.	TGTGCCAGCAGCTTAGAAGGGACTATCTACGAGCAGTACTTC	CASSLEGTIYEQYF
TRBJ1-5	.	TRBV4-2	.	TGTGCCGGCAGCCAAGACCAAGGAGGTAGCAATCAGCCCCAGCATTTT	CAGSQDQGGSNQPQHF
TRBJ2-3	.	TRBV12-3/TRBV12-4	.	TGTGCCAGCACTTTGGACAGCCCTCGCACAGATACGCAGTATTTT	CASTLDSPRTDTQYF